This T cell receptor beta chain stems from a study of shared clonotypes between healthy human individuals. For the study at large: The study enrolled a couple of women and three men aged 18 to 49.

Some clones are missing from TCRdb's copy, which holds only in-frame ones; the method was immunoSEQ multiplex PCR. The top ten clones hold 9% to 12% of a sample with a few hundred thousand clones, 74% of them seen once. The CDR3 covers 14 residues. Per the germline V gene, CDR1 is SGHAT and CDR2 is FQDESV (reference sequence). Deletions cut 6 bases from V and 3 bases from J, with 14 bases between. From CD4+ cells came CD45RA+ naive and CD45RA-negative memory subsets. This chain joins TRBV11-1 and TRBJ1-1; D gene uncertain. Sequencing used memory CD4+ T cells sorted from blood. Described subset: CD45RA-negative fraction. This TCR was sampled from a man aged 30 to 45 in good health. As DNA, the CDR3 is TGTGCCAGCAGGCGAAGTTCCCTCGACACTGAAGCTTTCTTT. It encodes CASRRSSLDTEAFF.